This is a list of T cell receptor beta chains from one sample in a study of shared clonotypes between healthy human individuals. The method was immunoSEQ multiplex PCR; TCRdb's version includes in-frame clones alone and lacks a portion of them. The sample lists approximately 1,500,000 clones, approximately 98% occurring once. The specimen was naive CD4+ T cells sorted from blood. These receptors were taken from a man aged 30 to 45 in good health. Both conserved end residues are part of each CDR3. The order of the fields is clone size, J gene, D gene, V gene, CDR3 DNA, CDR3 protein. D genes are given only for firm matches. Some rows mark clone size as missing; the rest say once, few, many or name a class of expanded clone.

NA | TRBJ2-7 | TRBD2 | TRBV19 | TGTGCCAGTAGTATAGGACTAGCGGGAGTGATCGAGCAGTACTTC | CASSIGLAGVIEQYF
NA | TRBJ1-5 | TRBD1 | TRBV10-2 | TGCGCCAGCAGTGAGTCACGGGGACAGGGTAGCAATCAGCCCCAGCATTTT | CASSESRGQGSNQPQHF
NA | TRBJ2-7 | TRBD2 | TRBV7-6 | TGTGCCAGCAGCAGGACTAGCGGCTCCTACGAGCAGTACTTC | CASSRTSGSYEQYF
NA | TRBJ2-7 | NA | TRBV18 | TGTGCCAGCTCCCCTGTTGGGGCTAGTACCGACGAGCAGTACTTC | CASSPVGASTDEQYF
NA | TRBJ2-7 | TRBD2 | TRBV9 | TGTGCCAGCAGCGCTGGGACTAGCGGGAGTTCCTACGAGCAGTACTTC | CASSAGTSGSSYEQYF
NA | TRBJ1-1 | NA | TRBV6-5 | TGTGCCAGCAGTTACTTCCTCGAGGGTGGCACTGAAGCTTTCTTT | CASSYFLEGGTEAFF
NA | TRBJ2-1 | TRBD2 | TRBV4-1 | TGCGCCAGCAGCCAGATACTAGCGGACTCCTACAATGAGCAGTTCTTC | CASSQILADSYNEQFF
NA | TRBJ2-7 | NA | TRBV10-2 | TGCGCCACCAAGATGCTTGAGGGGACTGACTCCTACGAGCAGTACTTC | CATKMLEGTDSYEQYF
once | TRBJ1-5 | NA | TRBV19 | TGTGCCAGTAGTATAGCCCTAGACAGTTATAGCAATCAGCCCCAGCATTTT | CASSIALDSYSNQPQHF
NA | TRBJ2-1 | NA | TRBV28 | TGTGCCAGCAGTTTATTTCCTAGCACCAGCTCCTACAATGAGCAGTTCTTC | CASSLFPSTSSYNEQFF
NA | TRBJ1-3 | NA | TRBV5-6 | TGTGCCAGCAGCTTGGCCGGTGGAAACACCATATATTTT | CASSLAGGNTIYF
NA | TRBJ2-1 | TRBD2 | TRBV28 | TGTGCCAGCAGAGCTAGCGGGATCTCCTACAATGAGCAGTTCTTC | CASRASGISYNEQFF
NA | TRBJ2-7 | TRBD2 | TRBV5-4 | TGTGCCAGCAGCGCGATTCCGGGACTAGCGACCTCCTACGAGCAGTACTTC | CASSAIPGLATSYEQYF
once | TRBJ2-2 | NA | TRBV5-1 | TGCGCCAGCTCGGGGCCCTTGGGAGCCACCGGGGAGCTGTTTTTT | CASSGPLGATGELFF
NA | TRBJ1-1 | NA | TRBV9 | TGTGCCAGCAGCTTCAGGGGAAGGGGGACTGAAGCTTTCTTT | CASSFRGRGTEAFF
NA | TRBJ2-1 | TRBD2 | TRBV4-3 | TGCGCCAGCAGCCAAGATTCAGGAGTAGCGGGAGGAAAGCAGTTCTTC | CASSQDSGVAGGKQFF
NA | TRBJ2-7 | NA | TRBV19 | TGTGCCAGTAGTATAGGAAGGAGGAACCATTACGAGCAGTACTTC | CASSIGRRNHYEQYF
NA | TRBJ2-1 | NA | TRBV5-8 | TGTGCCAGCAGCTCGACGGGGAGCTCCTACAATGAGCAGTTCTTC | CASSSTGSSYNEQFF
NA | TRBJ2-3 | TRBD1 | TRBV5-1 | TGCGCCAGCAGCTTCAACAGGGGTCCCTTTGCAGATACGCAGTATTTT | CASSFNRGPFADTQYF
NA | TRBJ1-5 | NA | TRBV15 | TGTGCCACCAGCAGAGATCCGAGGGGTGGCAATCAGCCCCAGCATTTT | CATSRDPRGGNQPQHF
NA | TRBJ2-5 | NA | TRBV5-1 | TGCGCCAGCAGCTTGGGGCTAGGCGAGACCCAGTACTTC | CASSLGLGETQYF
NA | TRBJ2-7 | NA | TRBV14 | TGTGCCAGCAGCCAGGTGGGAGGAACCGCCTACGAGCAGTACTTC | CASSQVGGTAYEQYF
few | TRBJ2-2 | NA | TRBV15 | TGTGCCACCAAGGCTGGGGGCAGCGCCCAAGAAAACACCGGGGAGCTGTTTTTT | CATKAGGSAQENTGELFF
NA | TRBJ1-4 | TRBD1 | TRBV7-9 | TGTGCCAGCAGCCCGGGGACAGGGGGTGATGAAAAACTGTTTTTT | CASSPGTGGDEKLFF
NA | TRBJ2-1 | NA | TRBV13 | TGTGCCAGCAGCTTAGAAGGTCTGCCATTCCGACAAGGGGATCAGTTCTTC | CASSLEGLPFRQGDQFF
NA | TRBJ2-7 | NA | TRBV5-4 | TGTGCCAGCAGCCAAGAACAGGGATCCTACGAGCAGTACTTC | CASSQEQGSYEQYF
NA | TRBJ2-2 | NA | TRBV19 | TGTGCCAGTAGTTCACTCCGGGGTACCGGGGAGCTGTTTTTT | CASSSLRGTGELFF
NA | TRBJ2-2 | TRBD1 | TRBV9 | TGTGCCAGCAGCGTAAATTCCCGGACAGGGATCGACACCGGGGAGCTGTTTTTT | CASSVNSRTGIDTGELFF
NA | TRBJ2-7 | NA | TRBV9 | TGTGCCAGCAGCGTAGCAGCGACAACCTACGAGCAGTACTTC | CASSVAATTYEQYF
NA | TRBJ2-2 | NA | TRBV7-3 | TGTGCCAGCAGCCTGATGACTGGGACCGGGGAGCTGTTTTTT | CASSLMTGTGELFF
NA | TRBJ2-3 | TRBD2 | TRBV10-3 | TGTGCCATCAGCGATCTAGCGGGAGGGCGGAGCACAGATACGCAGTATTTT | CAISDLAGGRSTDTQYF
NA | TRBJ2-3 | NA | TRBV5-5 | TGTGCCAGCAGCTTGGTGACAGATACGCAGTATTTT | CASSLVTDTQYF
NA | TRBJ2-3 | TRBD2 | TRBV5-1 | TGCGCCAGCAGCTCCTTAATCGGACTAGCTACGCAGTATTTT | CASSSLIGLATQYF
NA | TRBJ2-3 | NA | TRBV28 | TGTGCCAGCGGAATACCCTCTAGCACAGATACGCAGTATTTT | CASGIPSSTDTQYF
NA | TRBJ2-7 | NA | TRBV7-2 | TGTGCCACCGGTCGTAGTTCCTACGAGCAGTACTTC | CATGRSSYEQYF
NA | TRBJ2-7 | TRBD1 | TRBV28 | TGTGCCAGCAGTTCCCCCGTCCGGGACAGGGCCGAGCAGTACTTC | CASSSPVRDRAEQYF
NA | TRBJ2-7 | NA | TRBV7-9 | TGTGCCAGCAGCTTATTAATGGGGTTTCGGTACGAGCAGTACTTC | CASSLLMGFRYEQYF
NA | TRBJ2-1 | NA | TRBV28 | TGTGCCAGCAGTTCCCCTGGCCCCAGCCTGGGGAATGAGCAGTTCTTC | CASSSPGPSLGNEQFF
NA | TRBJ2-7 | NA | TRBV28 | TGTGCCAGCACACCTTTCGGGGATAACGAGCAGTACTTC | CASTPFGDNEQYF
NA | TRBJ2-3 | NA | TRBV9 | TGTGCCAGCAGCTCCCGACAGGGACTAGATACGCAGTATTTT | CASSSRQGLDTQYF
NA | TRBJ2-5 | NA | TRBV29-1 | TGCAGCGTTCTAGGGCCCCTCCAAGAGACCCAGTACTTC | CSVLGPLQETQYF
NA | TRBJ2-7 | TRBD1 | TRBV6-6 | TGTGCCAGCAGTTACTCGGACAGGTACGAGCAGTACTTC | CASSYSDRYEQYF
NA | TRBJ2-1 | NA | TRBV10-2 | TGCGCCAGCAGTGAGTCGAAAATCGGGACCCAATACAATGAGCAGTTCTTC | CASSESKIGTQYNEQFF
NA | TRBJ2-7 | NA | TRBV14 | TGTGCCAGCAGCCAGGGGCGCTCCTACGAGCAGTACTTC | CASSQGRSYEQYF
NA | TRBJ1-2 | NA | TRBV11-2 | TGTGCCAGCAGCTTAGCCCGACAGACCCCTAGCTATGGCTACACCTTC | CASSLARQTPSYGYTF
NA | TRBJ2-7 | TRBD1 | TRBV27 | TGTGCCAGCAGTCACAATACCATCCCTGGGACAGGGACTCCCTACGAGCAGTACTTC | CASSHNTIPGTGTPYEQYF
NA | TRBJ1-1 | NA | TRBV7-2 | TGTGCCAGCAGCTTAGGCAGGGGTGTGAACACTGAAGCTTTCTTT | CASSLGRGVNTEAFF
NA | TRBJ2-7 | NA | TRBV7-9 | TGTGCCAGCAGTTCTCCCAAAACGACCTACGAGCAGTACTTC | CASSSPKTTYEQYF
once | TRBJ2-7 | TRBD1 | TRBV5-4 | TGTGCCAGCAGAACCGGGACAGGGGGCCAGGACGAGCAGTACTTC | CASRTGTGGQDEQYF
NA | TRBJ2-7 | TRBD1 | TRBV2 | TGTGCCAGCAGTCGGGACAGAACCTACGAGCAGTACTTC | CASSRDRTYEQYF
once | TRBJ1-4 | NA | TRBV7-9 | TGTGCCAGCAGCTTATGGGCCCCCACTAATGAAAAACTGTTTTTT | CASSLWAPTNEKLFF
NA | TRBJ2-5 | NA | TRBV2 | TGTGCCAGCAGTGGAGAGGTGGCAGGCTTAGAGACCCAGTACTTC | CASSGEVAGLETQYF
NA | TRBJ1-2 | NA | TRBV9 | TGTGCCAGCAGCGTACACCCGGAGGACTATGGCTACACCTTC | CASSVHPEDYGYTF
NA | TRBJ1-1 | TRBD1 | TRBV6-4 | TGTGCCAGCAGTGACACAGGGGGCACGAACACTGAAGCTTTCTTT | CASSDTGGTNTEAFF
NA | TRBJ1-1 | NA | TRBV11-2 | TGTGCCAGCAGCTTCAGGCGGGTCCGGAACACTGAAGCTTTCTTT | CASSFRRVRNTEAFF